The rows below give T cell receptor beta chains drawn from one sample of a study of CD8 T cells in Susac syndrome. TCRdb recomputed calls from the immunoSEQ multiplex PCR reads with MiXCR, one row per CDR3 protein. The table has roughly 160,000 distinct CDR3 sequences, 95% to 96% seen once. The specimen was CD4+ T cells from PBMCs. Receptors were obtained from a human donor with Susac syndrome. The CDR3 runs from the conserved cysteine through the conserved F or W. A D gene is named only where the DNA matches it firmly. A clone size is listed for some rows: how often the clone was seen (once, few, many), or a class if it is expanded.

TRBJ2-7,TRBV29-1,.,.,TGCAGCGTTGGGGCCGACCGATACGAGCAGTACTTC,CSVGADRYEQYF
TRBJ1-2,TRBV20-1,.,.,TGCAGTGCTAGCAGGGTACCCTATGGCTACACCTTC,CSASRVPYGYTF
TRBJ1-4,TRBV10-3,TRBD1,.,TGTGCCATCTCCCCGGGACAGGCTAATGAAAAACTGTTTTTT,CAISPGQANEKLFF
TRBJ2-3,TRBV7-3,TRBD1,.,TGTGCCAGCAGCTCGCAGGGGGCGCGGGCAGATACGCAGTATTTT,CASSSQGARADTQYF
TRBJ1-1,TRBV28,.,.,TGTGCCAGCAGTCTATTGGGTAAAGAAACTGAAGCTTTCTTT,CASSLLGKETEAFF
TRBJ1-6,TRBV6-5,TRBD1,.,TGTGCCAGCAGACCTATGGGACAGGGTCATACACCCCTCCACTTT,CASRPMGQGHTPLHF
TRBJ1-2,TRBV5-1,TRBD1,.,TGCGCCAGCAGCGGGGGACAGAACTATGGCTACACCTTC,CASSGGQNYGYTF
TRBJ1-6,TRBV27,.,.,TGTGCCACCCCCATCACGGGGCGCGATGCGCGTAATTCACCCCTCCACTTT,CATPITGRDARNSPLHF
TRBJ2-6,TRBV18,TRBD1,.,TGTGCCAGCTCACCCGGACAGGGGAGCACTGGGGCCAACGTCCTGACTTTC,CASSPGQGSTGANVLTF
TRBJ2-7,TRBV4-3,TRBD1,once,TGCGCCAGCAGCCAAGGGGGACAGGGGGGCTACGAGCAGTACTTC,CASSQGGQGGYEQYF
TRBJ1-5,TRBV18,TRBD1,once,TGTGCCAGCTCACTCATCCGGGACAGGTCCCTTCCTGAATATCAGCCCCAGCATTTT,CASSLIRDRSLPEYQPQHF
TRBJ2-5,TRBV6-5,.,.,TGTGCCAGCACCCCTCGTGGTGAGGGTTGGGAGACCCAGTACTTC,CASTPRGEGWETQYF
TRBJ2-3,TRBV9,TRBD1,.,TGTGCCAGCAGCGTAGGGGACAGGGTGATGGCAGATACGCAGTATTTT,CASSVGDRVMADTQYF
TRBJ1-2,TRBV6-6,.,.,TGTGCCAGCAGTTACTCTCGTCCGGGCGGGTCGCGTGGCTACACCTTC,CASSYSRPGGSRGYTF
TRBJ2-1,TRBV20-1,.,.,TGCAGTGCGCCAGCGACAGGTCATCCCGCTGATGAGCAGTTCTTC,CSAPATGHPADEQFF
TRBJ1-2,TRBV29-1,.,.,TGCAGCGTTGAATGGGGCCGCGATGGCTACACCTTC,CSVEWGRDGYTF
TRBJ1-2,TRBV30,.,once,TGTGCCTACCACCGGTTCCAACCCTATGGCTACACCTTC,CAYHRFQPYGYTF
TRBJ2-5,TRBV9,TRBD2,.,TGTGCCAGCAGCATAGGGACTAGCCTAGAGACCCAGTACTTC,CASSIGTSLETQYF
TRBJ2-6,TRBV4-2,TRBD2,.,TGTGCCAGCAGCCAACGAGGCGGGAGGAGTGGGGCCAACGTCCTGACTTTC,CASSQRGGRSGANVLTF
TRBJ2-1,TRBV9,.,.,TGTGCCAGCAGCGTATCCCTGGGCCATGAGCAGTTCTTC,CASSVSLGHEQFF
TRBJ1-1,TRBV28,.,.,TGTGCCAGCAGTTTGGGGGGCCTCCTGAACACTGAAGCTTTCTTT,CASSLGGLLNTEAFF
TRBJ1-5,TRBV19,.,.,TGTGCCAGTAGTCCTCGGACGGACTATAGCAATCAGCCCCAGCATTTT,CASSPRTDYSNQPQHF
TRBJ1-2,TRBV25-1,.,.,TGTGCCAGCAGTGAACCAGGGGTATCCTATGGCTACACCTTC,CASSEPGVSYGYTF
TRBJ2-1,TRBV11-2,.,.,TGTGCCAGCAGCTTAGTCCTCACACTCTACAATGAGCAGTTCTTC,CASSLVLTLYNEQFF
TRBJ2-3,TRBV2,TRBD1,.,TGTGCCAGCAATGACAGGGGAAGGAATACGCAGTATTTT,CASNDRGRNTQYF
TRBJ1-4,TRBV12-3/TRBV12-4,.,.,TGTGCCAGCAGTTTTGGTCTATGGGGCTCGGAAAAACTGTTTTTT,CASSFGLWGSEKLFF
TRBJ1-3,TRBV12-3/TRBV12-4,.,.,TGTGCCAGCAGTTCTCCACTAGGGGGATATGGAAACACCATATATTTT,CASSSPLGGYGNTIYF
TRBJ2-3,TRBV20-1,.,.,TGCAGTGCTACCAGACCATCCACAGATACGCAGTATTTT,CSATRPSTDTQYF
TRBJ1-4,TRBV19,.,.,TGTGCCAGTAGTAATCTCGGGGGAACTAATGAAAAACTGTTTTTT,CASSNLGGTNEKLFF
TRBJ2-1,TRBV2,TRBD1,.,TGTGCCAGCATCTCTAGGCAGGGGGCCTACAATGAGCAGTTCTTC,CASISRQGAYNEQFF
TRBJ2-1,TRBV30,.,.,TGTGCCTGGAGTGCTGTAGTAAGGTGGGGCGAGCAGTTCTTC,CAWSAVVRWGEQFF
TRBJ1-2,TRBV6-2/TRBV6-3,.,.,TGTGCCAGCAGCGTGGACAGTCCGGGAGGCTACACCTTC,CASSVDSPGGYTF
TRBJ2-7,TRBV14,TRBD1,.,TGTGCCAGCAGTCTTCGCAGGGGGTCTTACGAGCAGTACTTC,CASSLRRGSYEQYF
TRBJ2-1,TRBV29-1,.,.,TGCAGCGTCCGCGCCGGGACGACAGCGAATCAGTTCTTC,CSVRAGTTANQFF
TRBJ2-1,TRBV6-2/TRBV6-3,.,.,TGTGCCAGCAGTTACGAACCCCCCACTGAGCAGTTCTTC,CASSYEPPTEQFF
TRBJ2-5,TRBV24-1,.,.,TGTGCCACCAGTGTGGGCAATCAGGGGACCCAGTACTTC,CATSVGNQGTQYF
TRBJ2-3,TRBV18,.,.,TGTGCCAGCTCACTCCCGACAGAAACAGATACGCAGTATTTT,CASSLPTETDTQYF
TRBJ2-1,TRBV5-4,.,.,TGTGCCAGCAGCTTGGCCCTGAACAATGAGCAGTTCTTC,CASSLALNNEQFF
TRBJ2-5,TRBV5-4,.,once,TGTGCCAGCAGCCCGGAGGGCGTGGGGGAGACCCAGTACTTC,CASSPEGVGETQYF
TRBJ1-4,TRBV6-5,TRBD1,.,TGTGCCAGCCGCCCCCCAGGACAGGGCCCTGAAAAACTGTTTTTT,CASRPPGQGPEKLFF
TRBJ1-5,TRBV29-1,.,.,TGCAGCGTTACTAGGGGGGACAATCAGCCCCAGCATTTT,CSVTRGDNQPQHF
TRBJ1-1,TRBV9,TRBD1,.,TGTGCCAGCAGCGTAGCTACAGGGGCCTTGAACACTGAAGCTTTCTTT,CASSVATGALNTEAFF
TRBJ1-2,TRBV6-2/TRBV6-3,.,.,TGTGCCAGCAAACGATCAGGGGCCTACTACACCTTC,CASKRSGAYYTF
TRBJ1-5,TRBV5-1,.,once,TGCGCCAGCAGCTTGGCGGCCCCGCGGCAGCCCCAGCATTTT,CASSLAAPRQPQHF
TRBJ2-5,TRBV15,TRBD2,.,TGTGCCACCAGCAGAGGGTGGCAAGCGGGGGCCTCAGGGGAGACCCAGTACTTC,CATSRGWQAGASGETQYF
TRBJ2-5,TRBV5-4,.,.,TGTGCCAGCAGCATGGGACACCGGGAGGTCCAGTACTTC,CASSMGHREVQYF
TRBJ2-3,TRBV6-6,.,.,TGTGCCAGCATCAACAGGGTCAGCACAGATACGCAGTATTTT,CASINRVSTDTQYF